The 21 T cell receptor beta chains below were found in one sample sequenced in a study of regulatory T cells in long-lasting Graves disease. Time point: newly diagnosed GD, antithyroid drugs for less than 3 months. From RNA extracted from PBMCs, the TCR library was made. Researchers made TCR beta libraries by using iRepertoire HTBI primers and running Arm-PCR on CDR3 regions. TCRdb processed the multiplex PCR reads anew with MiXCR; each CDR3 protein has one entry. The sample lists hundreds of thousands of distinct CDR3 sequences; 16% were seen once. These data also featured in a second study, about T cells in Graves' hyperthyroidism and ophthalmopathy.

This specimen consisted of peripheral blood mononuclear cells (PBMCs), obtained at new diagnosis, from a patient treated with antithyroid drugs. The source is a man aged 18 to 29 with Graves disease.

This clonotype was picked up many times. The V and J genes are TRBV30 and TRBJ1-5; 8 nucleotides match TRBD1. The J segment lost 7 bases and the V segment lost 2 bases, leaving 7 bases of the junction unmatched. Per germline, CDR1 GTSNPN and CDR2 SVGIG (reference sequence). This CDR3 region has 14 residues. CDR3 amino acids: CAWSLDRGPQPQHF. The CDR3, as DNA: TGTGCCTGGAGTCTAGACAGGGGCCCACAGCCCCAGCATTTT.

This chain connects TRBV19 to TRBJ1-6, with D possibly being TRBD1 (6 bases). Germline assignment: CDR1 LNHDA and CDR2 SQIVND (reference sequence). Deletions cut 9 bases from V and 10 bases from J, with 19 bases between. There are 14 residues in the CDR3. Here the CDR3 reads CASTGGGLRSPLHF. The DNA for the CDR3 is TGTGCCAGCACAGGAGGGGGTTTGAGATCACCCCTCCACTTT.

This clonotype was counted at least ten times. The chain carries TRBV30 and TRBJ2-2, with TRBD2 as a possible D gene (5 bases). Trimming removed 4 bases from V and 2 bases from J, with 14 bases in between. The CDR3 loop spans 15 amino acids. Germline V CDR1 and CDR2: GTSNPN, SVGIG (reference sequence). The CDR3 here is CAWKGRGSNTGELFF. CDR3 DNA: TGTGCCTGGAAAGGGCGAGGGAGCAACACCGGGGAGCTGTTTTTT. The entire variable domain, with the rest obtained from reference TRBV30 and TRBJ2-2, is as follows: SQTIHQWPATLVQPVGSPLSLECTVEGTSNPNLYWYRQAAGRGLQLLFYSVGIGQISSEVPQNLSASRPQDRQFILSSKKLLLSDSGFYLCAWKGRGSNTGELFFGEGSRLTVL.

This clonotype was found a few times. The DNA for the CDR3 is TGTGCCATCACCCCGGGACAGAGTCGGACTGAAGCTTTCTTT. This sequence encodes CAITPGQSRTEAFF. This sequence joins TRBV10-3 and TRBJ1-1, with 7 bases aligning to TRBD1. Germline V gene data show CDR1 as ENHRY and CDR2 as SYGVKD. The CDR3 covers 14 residues. V was pared by 7 bases and J by 5 bases, with 10 bases of the junction left unmatched.

This chain connects TRBV29-1 to TRBJ2-7, with 7 bases fitting TRBD2. V dropped 5 bases and J dropped 2; count of bases not matched to a gene: 6. This CDR3 spans 13 amino acids. Germline V gene lookup returns CDR1 SQVTM and CDR2 ANQGSEA. This CDR3 reads CSVLGGRAYEQYF. Written as DNA, the CDR3 is TGCAGCGTTTTGGGGGGGAGGGCCTACGAGCAGTACTTC.

This clonotype was found many times. The chain combines TRBV12-3 or TRBV12-4 with TRBJ1-1; D call uncertain. Trimming stripped 5 bases from V and 1 base from J, with 14 bases between. The CDR3 loop spans 15 amino acids. The CDR3 reads CASSLRPIENTEAFF. CDR3 nucleotides: TGTGCCAGCAGTCTCCGACCGATTGAGAACACTGAAGCTTTCTTT.

This clonotype was recorded many times. The chain recombines TRBV11-2 with TRBJ2-7; TRBD2 matches at 12 bases. This CDR3 is built from 14 residues. Germline CDR1 and CDR2: SGHAT and FQNNGV. V lost 5 bases and J lost 3; bases outside the gene matches: 2. The CDR3, as DNA: TGTGCCAGCAGCGTGACTAGCGGGAGCTACGAGCAGTACTTC. Protein product: CASSVTSGSYEQYF.

The gene calls are TRBV30 and TRBJ2-6, with unresolved D. Looked up from germline, CDR1 is GTSNPN and CDR2 is SVGIG (reference sequence). With 0 bases removed from V and 2 bases from J, the gap between germline ends came to 2 bases. The CDR3 covers 13 residues. The CDR3 protein is CAWSVTGANVLTF. The CDR3 DNA is TGTGCCTGGAGTGTGACTGGGGCCAACGTCCTGACTTTC.

This clonotype came up a few times. V gene TRBV28 combines with J gene TRBJ1-2, with D unclear. CDR1 and CDR2 (germline): MDHEN, SYDVKM. The CDR3 extends over 14 amino acids. Trimming removed 3 bases at V and 8 bases at J, with 16 bases between. The CDR3 sequence: CASSFSGSEYGYTF. CDR3 in DNA: TGTGCCAGCAGTTTTTCTGGAAGCGAGTACGGCTACACCTTC.

J is TRBJ1-2 and V is TRBV5-1; D is possibly TRBD1 (5 bases). V lost 1 base and J 10 bases, leaving 17 bases between the germline ends. The germline gives CDR1 SGHRS, CDR2 YFSETQ. This CDR3 comprises 14 residues. CDR3 amino acids: CASSLSPGTKDYTF. The CDR3 DNA sequence: TGCGCCAGCAGCTTGTCGCCAGGGACGAAAGACTACACCTTC.

The sample holds many counts of this clonotype. This sequence joins TRBV9 and TRBJ1-2; no reliable D call. The V end lost 3 bases, the J end lost 5 bases, and 17 bases lay between the germline ends. Germline CDR1 reads SGDLS; CDR2 reads YYNGEE. The CDR3 is 15 residues long. The CDR3: CASSEHLETMYGYTF. In DNA form, the CDR3 reads TGTGCCAGCAGCGAACACCTCGAAACAATGTATGGCTACACCTTC.

Regarding this clonotype: Since a much larger clone is just one base distant, this may be a read error. V usage is TRBV2 and J usage is TRBJ2-7, with 11 bases identical to TRBD2. This CDR3 has 16 residues. V gave up 1 base and J gave up 2 bases; unmatched junction bases: 4. CDR1 is SNHLY, CDR2 FYNNEI, per germline. CDR3 coding DNA: TGTGCCAGCAGTGAAGATCTAGCGGGAGGAACCTACGAGCAGTACTTC. Its translation is CASSEDLAGGTYEQYF.

This clonotype occurred a few times. The gene calls are TRBV12-5 and TRBJ1-1; no firm D call. Germline V gene sequence: CDR1 LGHNT, CDR2 FRNRAP. Trimming pared 1 base from V and 3 bases from J, leaving 3 bases between. CDR3 length equals 12 residues. The chain's CDR3 is CASGLGYTEAFF. CDR3 sequence (DNA): TGTGCTAGTGGTTTGGGTTACACTGAAGCTTTCTTT.

The rearrangement links TRBV20-1 to TRBJ1-2; D not resolved. The germline CDR1 and CDR2 sequences are DFQATT and SNEGSKA (reference sequence). The CDR3 has 13 amino acids. Trimming took off 5 bases at V and 0 bases at J, with 10 bases between the two ends. CDR3 amino acids: CSAGSGANYGYTF. CDR3 sequence (DNA): TGCAGTGCTGGCAGCGGGGCTAACTATGGCTACACCTTC.

This clonotype has a count of ten or more. The V call is TRBV5-5, the J call TRBJ2-5, with 11 bases that match TRBD2. Germline V gene sequence: CDR1 SGHKS, CDR2 YYEKEE (reference sequence). The trim removed 6 bases at V and 1 base at J, leaving 8 bases unmatched. There are 16 residues in the CDR3. Written as DNA, the CDR3 is TGTGCCAGCACCCAGATAGCGGGAGGGGCCCAAGAGACCCAGTACTTC. Protein product: CASTQIAGGAQETQYF.

This clonotype occurred many times. The chain is built from TRBV12-3 or TRBV12-4 and TRBJ2-3, with TRBD2 matching 9 bases. This CDR3 is built from 19 residues. V shed 4 bases, J shed 5 bases, and the junction held 19 bases outside the gene matches. As DNA, the CDR3 is TGTGCCAGCAGTTACAACCCTTCGAGACTAGCGGAGGGGGTAGATACGCAGTATTTT. It codes for CASSYNPSRLAEGVDTQYF.

The V call is TRBV30, the J call TRBJ1-5; 9 bases are a match to TRBD1. V lost 3 bases, J lost 2 bases, and 2 bases stayed unmatched. CDR3 size: 14 residues. CDR1 GTSNPN and CDR2 SVGIG come from the germline V gene (reference sequence). CDR3 coding DNA: TGTGCCTGGAGCCGGGACAGGGGCAATCAGCCCCAGCATTTT. Translated, it gives CAWSRDRGNQPQHF.

This rearrangement joins TRBV20-1 to TRBJ2-7; possible D gene TRBD1, 6 bases. Per the germline V gene, CDR1 is DFQATT and CDR2 is SNEGSKA (reference sequence). CDR3 size: 12 residues. V shed 7 bases and J shed 7 bases, with 17 bases lying between them. CDR3 in DNA: TGCAGTGTCACACAGGGATTTAGGGAGCAGTACTTC. Translation gives CSVTQGFREQYF.

This clonotype was detected many times. The chain uses TRBV20-1 and TRBJ2-1; 8 bases agree with TRBD2. Germline V gene data show CDR1 as DFQATT and CDR2 as SNEGSKA (reference sequence). V was pared by 3 bases and J by 12 bases, with 10 bases of the junction left unmatched. The CDR3 runs 13 residues. The CDR3 sequence: CSARRTPGGGQFF. CDR3 in DNA: TGCAGTGCTAGGCGGACCCCCGGGGGGGGGCAGTTCTTC.

The V gene is TRBV9, the J gene TRBJ2-7; perhaps TRBD2 as D (6 bases). Germline V gives CDR1 SGDLS, CDR2 YYNGEE. CDR3 length: 15 amino acids. Trimming took 0 bases from V and 5 from J, leaving 15 bases between them. This CDR3 reads CASSVEADAGNEQYF. The CDR3 coding sequence is TGTGCCAGCAGCGTAGAGGCAGACGCGGGAAACGAGCAGTACTTC.

This clonotype was observed many times. The rearrangement links TRBV19 to TRBJ1-5; D not resolved. Between the trimmed V and J ends, which lost 7 bases and 0 bases, there was a span of 13 bases. Germline V gene sequence: CDR1 LNHDA, CDR2 SQIVND (reference sequence). This CDR3 has 15 residues. This CDR3 is CASKWTDISNQPQHF. CDR3 nucleotides: TGTGCCAGTAAATGGACCGATATTAGCAATCAGCCCCAGCATTTT.